One T cell receptor (beta chain) is described in this entry. The antigen is not known. Sequenced by immunoSEQ multiplex PCR; TCRdb stores in-frame clones only, minus some. The table includes about 58,000 clones, 90% detected once. This sample stems from a study of cytomegalovirus exposure and HLA in healthy donors. Study in general: Per a later analysis, the approximately 690 first-cohort and approximately 120 validation repertoires shared one platform. Study findings and constraints: A few chains tied to CMV proved CMV antigen-specific in vitro. The dataset shows that most TCR sequences were rare, while some public TCRs occurred in many donors.

The germline V gene has CDR1 LNHNV and CDR2 YYDKDF (reference sequence). V lost 0 bases to trimming and J lost 5 bases, with 13 bases between them. The CDR3 spans 15 residues. The sequenced sample was PBMCs. The gene calls are TRBV15 and TRBJ2-5; D not certain. The receptor's source is a man between 18 and 29 years old in good health and CMV-seronegative. The CDR3 here is CATSRDLVSRETQYF. Written as DNA, the CDR3 is TGTGCCACCAGCAGAGATCTCGTTAGCCGGGAGACCCAGTACTTC.